The source of this T cell receptor beta chain is a study of OX40 agonist ivuxolimab in advanced cancers. A word on this clone: Its matching antigen is unknown.

Repertoires were generated with immunoSEQ multiplex PCR, while TCRdb's copy carries only in-frame clones and drops some. The sample carries 40,000 or so clones, more than 75% recorded once. Whole-study results and caveats: CD8+ T cells showed, on average, more clonal expansion than CD4+ cells. Normalized expansion of T-cell clones was also low for some nonresponders.

This CDR3 spans 15 amino acids. V dropped 6 bases and J dropped 1; count of bases not matched to a gene: 8. CDR1 and CDR2 from the germline V gene are MDHEN and SYDVKM. Autoimmune disease history or systemic immunosuppression led to patients being barred. The chain combines TRBV28 with TRBJ2-7; 8 bases are shared with TRBD2. The sequence derives from an adult with an advanced solid tumor such as melanoma, head and neck, liver or kidney cancer. Specimen: CD4+ or CD8+ T cells sorted from blood, collected in a trial of the OX40 agonist ivuxolimab. CDR3 sequence: CASRTAGASSYEQYF. As DNA, the CDR3 is TGTGCCAGCAGGACAGCGGGGGCGAGTTCCTACGAGCAGTACTTC.